One sample yielded the 18 T cell receptor beta chains listed below, sequenced in a study of T cell changes during pregnancy in multiple sclerosis. The method was immunoSEQ multiplex PCR; TCRdb's version includes in-frame clones alone and lacks a portion of them. Of 40,000 to 45,000 clones listed, 75% to 90% are singletons. The sample was CD4+ T cells from peripheral blood mononuclear cells, taken in the first trimester of pregnancy. The receptors were gathered from a female donor with multiple sclerosis, enrolled in a pregnancy study.

This chain links TRBV27 with TRBJ1-5; TRBD1 might be the D (6 bases). This CDR3 is 15 amino acids long. In germline, CDR1 is MNHEY, CDR2 SMNVEV (reference sequence). Trimming took 2 bases from V and 3 from J, leaving 11 bases between them. DNA for the CDR3: TGTGCCAGCAGTTTACAGACAGGTATCAATCAGCCCCAGCATTTT. This encodes CASSLQTGINQPQHF.

The chain links TRBV19 to TRBJ2-7, with 9 nucleotides matching TRBD1. With 5 bases clipped from V and 3 bases from J, the junction kept 8 bases outside the gene matches. The CDR3 has 15 residues. CDR1 is LNHDA, CDR2 SQIVND, per germline (reference sequence). The CDR3 region is CASSSTGTGIYEQYF. The CDR3, as DNA: TGTGCCAGTAGTTCAACCGGGACAGGGATCTACGAGCAGTACTTC.

The chain recombines TRBV7-9 with TRBJ2-2; 8 nucleotides line up with TRBD2. The CDR3 totals 17 residues. Germline CDR1 and CDR2: SEHNR and FQNEAQ (reference sequence). V lost 5 bases to trimming and J lost 6 bases; unmatched junction nucleotides: 14. CDR3 sequence (DNA): TGTGCCAGCAGCCCAAAGGCCGGGACTAGTGACGCCGGGGAGCTGTTTTTT. Protein product: CASSPKAGTSDAGELFF.

The V call is TRBV12-5, the J call TRBJ2-1, with D perhaps matching TRBD2 (6 bases). Trimming shortened V by 6 bases and J by 0 bases, and 12 bases separated the two germline ends. Germline assignment: CDR1 LGHNT and CDR2 FRNRAP. The length of the CDR3 is 15 residues. Here the CDR3 DNA reads TGTGCTAGTGGCCCTAGCGCAAGCTCCTACAATGAGCAGTTCTTC. Its translation: CASGPSASSYNEQFF.

The rearrangement joins TRBV7-2 to TRBJ2-5; 7 nucleotides agree with TRBD2. Germline V CDR1 and CDR2: SGHTA, FQGNSA. The V segment lost 5 bases and the J segment 5 bases; nucleotides outside the gene matches: 5. The CDR3 has 13 amino acids. CDR3 region: CASSPRAGETQYF. For the CDR3, the DNA is TGTGCCAGCAGCCCAAGAGCGGGGGAGACCCAGTACTTC.

V and J are TRBV5-1 and TRBJ2-6, with 7 nucleotides matching TRBD1. The CDR3 is 15 residues long. Trimming took 4 bases from V and 2 from J; bases not matched to a gene: 3. Germline V gene sequence: CDR1 SGHRS, CDR2 YFSETQ. Here the CDR3 reads CASSTDRAGANVLTF. The CDR3 nucleotides are TGCGCCAGCAGCACCGACAGGGCTGGGGCCAACGTCCTGACTTTC.

The V call is TRBV7-7, the J call TRBJ2-3; D gene uncertain. The CDR3 totals 13 residues. The V end was cut by 1 base, the J end by 4 bases, with 6 bases between. Germline CDR1 reads SSHAT; CDR2 reads FNYEAQ (reference sequence). This CDR3 is CASSLERADTQYF. DNA of the CDR3: TGTGCCAGCAGCTTAGAGCGCGCAGATACGCAGTATTTT. The variable domain in full, completed from reference TRBV7-7 and TRBJ2-3, reads GAGVSQSPRYKVTKRGQDVTLRCDPISSHATLYWYQQALGQGPEFLTYFNYEAQPDKSGLPSDRFSAERPEGSISTLTIQRTEQRDSAMYRCASSLERADTQYFGPGTRLTVL.

This clone was detected a few times. In DNA form, the CDR3 reads TGTGCCAGCAGTCTTGGACAGGGTACGTACTTC. It encodes CASSLGQGTYF. This chain uses TRBV28 with TRBJ2-7; TRBD1 matches at 8 bases. Germline V gene lookup returns CDR1 MDHEN and CDR2 SYDVKM. The V and J ends lost 5 bases and 12 bases, in that order; junction bases with no gene match: 6. This CDR3 spans 11 amino acids.

This chain uses TRBV28 with TRBJ2-7, with D possibly being TRBD2 (6 bases). Germline CDR1 MDHEN, CDR2 SYDVKM. The length of the CDR3 is 15 residues. The V gene lost 7 bases and the J gene lost 0 bases, with 16 bases spanning the gap. DNA for the CDR3: TGTGCCAGCACGTCTAGGCTAGCGAGCTCCTACGAGCAGTACTTC. It codes for CASTSRLASSYEQYF. Full variable domain (outside the CDR3, taken from reference TRBV28 and TRBJ2-7): DVKVTQSSRYLVKRTGEKVFLECVQDMDHENMFWYRQDPGLGLRLIYFSYDVKMKEKGDIPEGYSVSREKKERFSLILESASTNQTSMYLCASTSRLASSYEQYFGPGTRLTVT.

The V call is TRBV5-1, the J call TRBJ1-5, with a weak D call TRBD1 (6 bases). This CDR3 has 15 residues. Trimming removed 1 base at V and 0 bases at J, with 8 bases between. The germline V gene encodes CDR1 SGHRS and CDR2 YFSETQ. CDR3 in DNA: TGCGCCAGCAGCTTGACAGGGAATAGCAATCAGCCCCAGCATTTT. Protein product: CASSLTGNSNQPQHF.

The chain employs TRBV19 and TRBJ2-3, with D possibly TRBD2 on 5 matching bases. Trimming took 5 bases from V and 0 from J, leaving 9 bases between them. CDR3 length equals 14 residues. Germline V gene lookup returns CDR1 LNHDA and CDR2 SQIVND (reference sequence). CDR3 protein: CASSRGGSTDTQYF. The CDR3 coding sequence is TGTGCCAGTAGTCGCGGCGGGAGCACAGATACGCAGTATTTT.

The chain uses TRBV19 and TRBJ2-7; tentatively, D is TRBD1 (5 bases). The germline V gene encodes CDR1 LNHDA and CDR2 SQIVND (reference sequence). Trimming left V 7 bases short and J 3 bases short, with 16 bases between. The CDR3 is 14 residues long. The CDR3 spells CASKPRQPYYEQYF. The DNA of the CDR3 is TGTGCCAGTAAACCTAGACAGCCATACTACGAGCAGTACTTC. The full variable domain, with the rest looked up from reference TRBV19 and TRBJ2-7, is DGGITQSPKYLFRKEGQNVTLSCEQNLNHDAMYWYRQDPGQGLRLIYYSQIVNDFQKGDIAEGYSVSREKKESFPLTVTSAQKNPTAFYLCASKPRQPYYEQYFGPGTRLTVT.

The chain has TRBV5-6 and TRBJ2-4; 7 positions agree with TRBD1. CDR3 size: 15 residues. The V gene end was trimmed by 4 bases and the J gene end by 0 bases; junction bases not matched to a gene: 4. The germline V gene has CDR1 SGHDT and CDR2 YYEEEE. CDR3 protein: CASSRTGLAKNIQYF. CDR3 DNA sequence: TGTGCCAGCAGCCGGACAGGTTTAGCCAAAAACATTCAGTACTTC.

The chain joins TRBV19 to TRBJ2-7, with a tentative D call TRBD2 (6 bases). The CDR3 spans 15 residues. Germline V gene lookup returns CDR1 LNHDA and CDR2 SQIVND (reference sequence). V was clipped by 4 bases and J by 3 bases, with 16 bases between them. CDR3 sequence (DNA): TGTGCCAGTAGTAATTCGGGAGCTACCGACTACGAGCAGTACTTC. It is translated as CASSNSGATDYEQYF.

The rearrangement links TRBV9 to TRBJ2-5, with 11 bases that match TRBD2. This CDR3 has 15 amino acids. Germline CDR1 and CDR2: SGDLS and YYNGEE. V dropped 4 bases and J dropped 4; count of bases not matched to a gene: 6. Here the CDR3 DNA reads TGTGCCAGCAGCTTAGCGGGAGGGCCAGGAGAGACCCAGTACTTC. Amino acids: CASSLAGGPGETQYF.

This rearrangement joins TRBV18 to TRBJ2-7, with D unresolved. The germline V and J ends were trimmed by 2 bases and 0 bases, with 14 bases remaining between them. This CDR3 is built from 16 residues. Germline values: CDR1 KGHSH, CDR2 LQKENI. CDR3 sequence (DNA): TGTGCCAGCTCACCAGAGAGGATCGCTAGCTCCTACGAGCAGTACTTC. Its protein product is CASSPERIASSYEQYF.

V usage is TRBV5-1 and J usage is TRBJ1-2; D unclear. The germline gives CDR1 SGHRS, CDR2 YFSETQ. The ends were cut back, 4 bases at V and 1 base at J, with 11 bases in the middle. There are 14 residues in the CDR3. The CDR3 here is CASSPEKSNYGYTF. The CDR3 DNA is TGCGCCAGCAGCCCCGAAAAGAGTAACTATGGCTACACCTTC.

This chain connects TRBV28 to TRBJ2-7, with 7 nucleotides matching TRBD1. This CDR3 region has 16 residues. Germline V lookup: CDR1 MDHEN, CDR2 SYDVKM. With 4 bases clipped from V and 2 bases from J, the junction kept 11 bases outside the gene matches. CDR3: CASSSSGGRSPYEQYF. As DNA, the CDR3 is TGTGCCAGCAGTTCATCAGGGGGACGCTCTCCCTACGAGCAGTACTTC.